This is a list of T cell receptor beta chains from one sample in a study of blood T cell repertoires in COVID-19. Assay used: immunoSEQ multiplex PCR; TCRdb lists only in-frame clones, some missing. The sample has about 270,000 clones, approximately 90% seen once; the top ten hold less than 3.5%. Source material: PBMCs or T cells enriched from blood (not recorded which). These receptors all stem from a man in his forties who had been exposed to COVID-19. The CDR3 runs from the conserved cysteine through the conserved F or W. A D gene is named only where the DNA matches it firmly. Some rows mark clone size as missing; the rest say once, few, many or name a class of expanded clone.

d_gene: TRBD2; j_gene: TRBJ2-1; len: 16; v_gene: TRBV15; abundance: NA; CDR3aa: CATSKGSGSSYNEQFF; CDR3nt: TGTGCCACCAGCAAGGGTAGCGGGAGCTCCTACAATGAGCAGTTCTTC
d_gene: NA; j_gene: TRBJ2-7; len: 10; v_gene: TRBV20-1; abundance: NA; CDR3aa: CSASDLEQYF; CDR3nt: TGCAGTGCTAGCGACTTAGAGCAGTACTTC
d_gene: TRBD2; j_gene: TRBJ2-1; len: 16; v_gene: TRBV5-6; abundance: once; CDR3aa: CASSNSKRDWYNEQFF; CDR3nt: TGTGCCAGCAGCAATTCGAAGCGGGATTGGTACAATGAGCAGTTCTTC
d_gene: TRBD1; j_gene: TRBJ1-2; len: 15; v_gene: TRBV10-3; abundance: NA; CDR3aa: CAINKPGQGAAGYTF; CDR3nt: TGTGCCATCAATAAACCGGGACAGGGGGCCGCTGGCTACACCTTC
d_gene: TRBD2; j_gene: TRBJ2-7; len: 14; v_gene: TRBV29-1; abundance: NA; CDR3aa: CSARDGRAHYEQYF; CDR3nt: TGCAGCGCTCGAGACGGGAGGGCCCATTACGAGCAGTACTTC
d_gene: TRBD2; j_gene: TRBJ2-3; len: 14; v_gene: TRBV30; abundance: NA; CDR3aa: CAWRLAGGDGTQYF; CDR3nt: TGTGCCTGGAGACTAGCGGGAGGGGATGGTACGCAGTATTTT
d_gene: NA; j_gene: TRBJ2-7; len: 12; v_gene: TRBV19; abundance: NA; CDR3aa: CASSIERGEQYF; CDR3nt: TGTGCCAGTAGTATAGAGCGGGGCGAGCAGTACTTC
d_gene: TRBD2; j_gene: TRBJ2-2; len: 22; v_gene: TRBV9; abundance: once; CDR3aa: CASSVATDTGTSGRSNTGELFF; CDR3nt: TGTGCCAGCAGCGTAGCCACAGATACGGGGACTAGCGGGAGAAGCAACACCGGGGAGCTGTTTTTT
d_gene: NA; j_gene: TRBJ2-3; len: 14; v_gene: TRBV2; abundance: NA; CDR3aa: CASSEGQTTDTQYF; CDR3nt: TGTGCCAGCAGTGAGGGGCAAACAACAGATACGCAGTATTTT
d_gene: TRBD2; j_gene: TRBJ2-7; len: 15; v_gene: TRBV5-1; abundance: NA; CDR3aa: CASSLLAGEHYEQYF; CDR3nt: TGCGCCAGCAGCTTACTAGCGGGAGAGCATTACGAGCAGTACTTC
d_gene: NA; j_gene: TRBJ1-2; len: 15; v_gene: TRBV5-5; abundance: NA; CDR3aa: CASTVVAGINYGYTF; CDR3nt: TGTGCCAGCACGGTAGTGGCGGGTATAAACTATGGCTACACCTTC
d_gene: NA; j_gene: TRBJ2-3; len: 18; v_gene: TRBV5-6; abundance: NA; CDR3aa: CASSLGPRTATFTDTQYF; CDR3nt: TGTGCCAGCAGCTTGGGACCGAGGACAGCAACCTTCACAGATACGCAGTATTTT
d_gene: NA; j_gene: TRBJ1-2; len: 15; v_gene: TRBV3-1/TRBV3-2; abundance: NA; CDR3aa: CASSQGQNRGYGYTF; CDR3nt: TGTGCCAGCAGCCAAGGACAAAATAGGGGCTATGGCTACACCTTC
d_gene: NA; j_gene: TRBJ2-7; len: 13; v_gene: TRBV27; abundance: NA; CDR3aa: CASRLTGSYEQYF; CDR3nt: TGTGCCAGCAGGCTGACCGGGAGCTACGAGCAGTACTTC
d_gene: TRBD1; j_gene: TRBJ2-2; len: 14; v_gene: TRBV29-1; abundance: NA; CDR3aa: CSVRTGANTGELFF; CDR3nt: TGCAGCGTCCGGACAGGAGCGAACACCGGGGAGCTGTTTTTT
d_gene: NA; j_gene: TRBJ1-1; len: 11; v_gene: TRBV19; abundance: NA; CDR3aa: CATDSNTEAFF; CDR3nt: TGTGCTACAGACAGTAACACTGAAGCTTTCTTT
d_gene: TRBD2; j_gene: TRBJ2-1; len: 12; v_gene: TRBV30; abundance: NA; CDR3aa: CAWTSGGDEQFF; CDR3nt: TGTGCCTGGACTAGCGGGGGTGATGAGCAGTTCTTC
d_gene: NA; j_gene: TRBJ1-2; len: 13; v_gene: TRBV15; abundance: NA; CDR3aa: CATIGDNGNGYTF; CDR3nt: TGTGCCACCATCGGGGATAACGGCAATGGCTACACCTTC
d_gene: TRBD1; j_gene: TRBJ1-2; len: 17; v_gene: TRBV11-3; abundance: NA; CDR3aa: CASSLDRGTEINYGYTF; CDR3nt: TGTGCCAGCAGCTTAGATCGCGGGACAGAGATTAACTATGGCTACACCTTC
d_gene: TRBD1; j_gene: TRBJ2-7; len: 13; v_gene: TRBV12-3/TRBV12-4; abundance: NA; CDR3aa: CASNRDSSYEQYF; CDR3nt: TGTGCCAGCAACCGGGACAGCTCCTACGAGCAGTACTTC
d_gene: NA; j_gene: TRBJ2-3; len: 14; v_gene: TRBV7-2; abundance: NA; CDR3aa: CASSKTGVTDTQYF; CDR3nt: TGTGCCAGCAGCAAAACCGGGGTCACAGATACGCAGTATTTT
d_gene: NA; j_gene: TRBJ2-1; len: 12; v_gene: TRBV18; abundance: NA; CDR3aa: CASSPQTREQFF; CDR3nt: TGTGCCAGCTCACCACAAACCAGAGAGCAGTTCTTC
d_gene: TRBD1; j_gene: TRBJ1-2; len: 16; v_gene: TRBV2; abundance: NA; CDR3aa: CASRGEGTGARSGYTF; CDR3nt: TGTGCCAGCAGGGGAGAAGGGACAGGGGCGAGAAGTGGCTACACCTTC